This T cell receptor beta chain came from a study of blood T cells in healthy people across ages. This CDR3 spans 14 amino acids. V was shortened by 5 bases and J by 1 base, with 11 bases between the two germline ends. The germline CDR1 and CDR2 sequences are SGHVS and FQNEAQ. A J-beta primer mix and a sample-barcoded 5' primer were used in a second PCR of roughly 7 to 12 cycles. TCRdb re-called the 5' RACE reads with MiXCR, one entry per CDR3 protein. The table includes approximately 580,000 distinct CDR3 sequences, 24% detected once. These data also formed part of another study, on T cells of mothers and their children.

The clonotype was recovered from a boy between 10 and 17 years old in good health. Sequencing was done on a sample of blood. The chain recombines TRBV7-8 with TRBJ2-5; D perhaps matches TRBD2 (6 bases). The CDR3 nucleotides read TGTGCCAGCAGCCGGGAGTCTGGCCAAGAGACCCAGTACTTC. Its translation: CASSRESGQETQYF.